Presented here are 12 T cell receptor beta chains from one specimen sequenced in a study of cytomegalovirus exposure and HLA in healthy donors. The PCR made use of 60 Vbeta and 13 Jbeta primers. Sequencing used immunoSEQ multiplex PCR; TCRdb keeps in-frame clones, though not all of them. The sample holds roughly 200,000 clones, around 73% seen once. Input material: PBMCs. Source of these receptors: a woman under 40 in good health and CMV-seronegative.

This clone was observed a few times. The V call is TRBV4-2, the J call TRBJ1-2; D remains unclear. The germline V and J ends were trimmed by 4 bases and 6 bases, with 12 bases remaining between them. The CDR3 spans 13 residues. Germline CDR1 and CDR2: LGHNA and YNFKEQ. Here the CDR3 reads CASSLREADGYTF. CDR3 DNA sequence: TGTGCCAGCAGCCTCCGTGAGGCAGATGGCTACACCTTC.

This clone was detected a few times. The same CDR3 arises from other DNA sequences in this sample as well. The gene calls are TRBV30 and TRBJ1-5; D unresolved. The germline V gene has CDR1 GTSNPN and CDR2 SVGIG (reference sequence). Trimming removed 1 base at V and 3 bases at J, with 7 bases between. The CDR3 contains 13 residues. CDR3 sequence (DNA): TGTGCCTGGAGTGGTCAGATCAATCAGCCCCAGCATTTT. Amino acid sequence: CAWSGQINQPQHF. Supplemented by reference TRBV30 and TRBJ1-5, the full variable domain reads SQTIHQWPATLVQPVGSPLSLECTVEGTSNPNLYWYRQAAGRGLQLLFYSVGIGQISSEVPQNLSASRPQDRQFILSSKKLLLSDSGFYLCAWSGQINQPQHFGDGTRLSIL.

This chain joins TRBV29-1 and TRBJ2-6; perhaps TRBD2 as D (7 bases). With 4 bases removed from V and 0 bases from J, the gap between germline ends came to 13 bases. The CDR3 is made up of 16 amino acids. Germline CDR1 reads SQVTM; CDR2 reads ANQGSEA. In nucleotides, the CDR3 is TGCAGCGTTGGGGGGGGCAGTCACTCTGGGGCCAACGTCCTGACTTTC. Amino acids: CSVGGGSHSGANVLTF.

The rearrangement uses TRBV30 and TRBJ1-1; D perhaps matches TRBD1 (6 bases). The CDR3 extends over 16 amino acids. Trimming left V 0 bases short and J 4 bases short, with 18 bases between. The V gene's germline CDR1 is GTSNPN and CDR2 SVGIG (reference sequence). CDR3 in amino acids: CAWSVSGTGRLTEAFF. The CDR3 DNA sequence: TGTGCCTGGAGTGTAAGTGGAACAGGGCGACTCACTGAAGCTTTCTTT.

The chain employs TRBV15 and TRBJ1-3; no clear D. The germline V gene encodes CDR1 LNHNV and CDR2 YYDKDF (reference sequence). The CDR3 runs to 15 residues. The V and J ends lost 1 base and 7 bases respectively, with 14 bases between them. This CDR3 is CATSRAGLNWNTIYF. The CDR3 DNA is TGTGCCACCAGCAGAGCGGGTTTGAACTGGAACACCATATATTTT.

The chain couples TRBV27 to TRBJ2-1, with 10 positions matching TRBD1. The V segment lost 5 bases and the J segment 7 bases; nucleotides outside the gene matches: 5. Germline assignment: CDR1 MNHEY and CDR2 SMNVEV (reference sequence). CDR3 size: 14 residues. The CDR3 protein is CASSLRTGGNEQFF. In DNA form, the CDR3 reads TGTGCCAGCAGTCTCCGGACAGGGGGAAATGAGCAGTTCTTC.

The chain uses TRBV28 and TRBJ2-1; maybe TRBD1 (6 bases). This CDR3 is 14 amino acids long. The germline V gene encodes CDR1 MDHEN and CDR2 SYDVKM. V was cut by 6 bases and J by 4 bases, with 13 bases left in between. CDR3 nucleotides: TGTGCCAGCAGGGACCCAGGGGTTTACAATGAGCAGTTCTTC. This codes for CASRDPGVYNEQFF.

This clone is a singleton in its sample. The chain combines TRBV9 with TRBJ1-3; tentatively, D is TRBD1 (5 bases). Trimming removed 0 bases at V and 4 bases at J, with 17 bases between. Per germline, CDR1 SGDLS and CDR2 YYNGEE. The CDR3 is 17 amino acids. Here the CDR3 reads CASSVGGRVASGNTIYF. CDR3 nucleotide sequence: TGTGCCAGCAGCGTAGGCGGCAGGGTGGCGTCCGGAAACACCATATATTTT.

This clone has just a few counts. V usage is TRBV2 and J usage is TRBJ2-7, with D perhaps TRBD1 (6 bases). CDR1 is SNHLY and CDR2 is FYNNEI in the germline V gene. The length of the CDR3 is 14 residues. V was trimmed by 6 bases and J by 1 base, leaving 13 bases between them. CDR3 bases: TGTGCCAGCAGGGAAAAGGACAGTTCCTACGAGCAGTACTTC. Amino acid sequence: CASREKDSSYEQYF.

The rearrangement uses TRBV4-2 and TRBJ2-1; 9 nucleotides match TRBD2. V trimming: 0 bases; J trimming: 8 bases; junction bases outside the gene matches: 8. Germline-derived CDR1 and CDR2 are LGHNA and YNFKEQ. The CDR3 contains 16 residues. As DNA, the CDR3 is TGTGCCAGCAGCCAAGACTGGCTAGCGGGGATCGATGAGCAGTTCTTC. The encoded protein is CASSQDWLAGIDEQFF.

The V gene is TRBV5-1, the J gene TRBJ2-2; tentative D call: TRBD2 (6 bases). The CDR3 totals 16 residues. Trimming shortened V by 1 base and J by 3 bases, and 13 bases separated the two germline ends. Germline V lookup: CDR1 SGHRS, CDR2 YFSETQ. This CDR3 reads CASSLRPGVDTGELFF. CDR3 bases: TGCGCCAGCAGCTTGAGACCGGGAGTGGACACCGGGGAGCTGTTTTTT.

This rearrangement joins TRBV10-2 to TRBJ1-2, with TRBD1 matching 7 bases. The trim removed 3 bases at V and 5 bases at J, leaving 12 bases unmatched. Germline V lookup: CDR1 WSHSY, CDR2 SAAADI. The CDR3 totals 16 residues. The CDR3 is CASSEIPGQFLYGYTF. For the CDR3, the DNA is TGCGCCAGCAGTGAAATTCCGGGACAGTTTTTGTATGGCTACACCTTC.